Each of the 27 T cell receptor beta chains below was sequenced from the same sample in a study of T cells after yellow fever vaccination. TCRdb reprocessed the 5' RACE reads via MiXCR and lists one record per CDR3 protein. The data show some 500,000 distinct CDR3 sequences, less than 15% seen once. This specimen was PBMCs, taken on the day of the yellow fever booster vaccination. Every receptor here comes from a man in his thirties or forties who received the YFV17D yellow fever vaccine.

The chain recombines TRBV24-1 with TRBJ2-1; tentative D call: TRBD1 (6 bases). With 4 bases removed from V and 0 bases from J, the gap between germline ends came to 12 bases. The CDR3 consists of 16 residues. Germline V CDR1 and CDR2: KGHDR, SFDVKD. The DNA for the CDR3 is TGTGCCACCAGTGAGCCAGGGGCCCGCTCCTACAATGAGCAGTTCTTC. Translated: CATSEPGARSYNEQFF.

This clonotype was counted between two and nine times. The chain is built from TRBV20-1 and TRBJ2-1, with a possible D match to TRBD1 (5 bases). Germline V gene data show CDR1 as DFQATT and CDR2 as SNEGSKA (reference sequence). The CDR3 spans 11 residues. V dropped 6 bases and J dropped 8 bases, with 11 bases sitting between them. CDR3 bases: TGCAGTGCAGCCTCAGGGTATGAGCAGTTCTTC. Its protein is CSAASGYEQFF.

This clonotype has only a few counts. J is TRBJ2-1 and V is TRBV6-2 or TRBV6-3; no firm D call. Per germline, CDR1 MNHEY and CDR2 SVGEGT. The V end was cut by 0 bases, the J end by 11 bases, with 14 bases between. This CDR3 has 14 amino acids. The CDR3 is CASSYSIRSIKQFF. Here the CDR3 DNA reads TGTGCCAGCAGTTACTCGATTAGGTCGATCAAGCAGTTCTTC.

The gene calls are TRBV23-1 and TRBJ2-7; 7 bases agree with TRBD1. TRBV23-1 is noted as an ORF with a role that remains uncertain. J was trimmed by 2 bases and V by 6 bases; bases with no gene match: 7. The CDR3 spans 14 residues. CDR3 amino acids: CASSQGTAAYEQYF. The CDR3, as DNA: TGCGCCAGCAGCCAAGGGACAGCCGCCTACGAGCAGTACTTC.

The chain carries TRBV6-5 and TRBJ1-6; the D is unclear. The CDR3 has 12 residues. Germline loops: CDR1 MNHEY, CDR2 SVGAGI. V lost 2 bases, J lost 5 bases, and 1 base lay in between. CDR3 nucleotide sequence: TGTGCCAGCAGTTACGATAATTCACCCCTCCACTTT. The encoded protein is CASSYDNSPLHF.

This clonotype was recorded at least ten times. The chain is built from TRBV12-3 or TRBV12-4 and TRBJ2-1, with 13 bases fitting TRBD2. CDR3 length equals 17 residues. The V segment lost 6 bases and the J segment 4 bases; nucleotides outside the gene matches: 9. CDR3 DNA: TGTGCCAGCAGCCCTAGGACTAGCGGGAGTCCTTACAATGAGCAGTTCTTC. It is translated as CASSPRTSGSPYNEQFF.

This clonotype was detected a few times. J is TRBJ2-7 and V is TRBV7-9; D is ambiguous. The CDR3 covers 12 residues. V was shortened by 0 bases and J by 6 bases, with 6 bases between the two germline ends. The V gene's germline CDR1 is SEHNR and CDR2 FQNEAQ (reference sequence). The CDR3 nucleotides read TGTGCCAGCAGCTTAGCGGTCTCCGAGCAGTACTTC. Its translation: CASSLAVSEQYF.

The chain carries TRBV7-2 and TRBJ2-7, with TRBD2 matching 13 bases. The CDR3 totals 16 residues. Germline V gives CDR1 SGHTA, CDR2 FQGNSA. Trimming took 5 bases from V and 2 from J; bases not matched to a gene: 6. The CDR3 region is CASSRHTSGRAYEQYF. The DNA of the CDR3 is TGTGCCAGCAGCCGACACACTAGCGGGAGGGCCTACGAGCAGTACTTC.

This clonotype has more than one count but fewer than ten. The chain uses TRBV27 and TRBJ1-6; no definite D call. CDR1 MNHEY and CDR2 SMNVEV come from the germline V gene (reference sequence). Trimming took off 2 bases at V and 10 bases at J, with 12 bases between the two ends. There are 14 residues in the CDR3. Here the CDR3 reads CASSLNGRYSPLHF. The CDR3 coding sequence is TGTGCCAGCAGTTTAAACGGGAGGTACTCACCCCTCCACTTT.

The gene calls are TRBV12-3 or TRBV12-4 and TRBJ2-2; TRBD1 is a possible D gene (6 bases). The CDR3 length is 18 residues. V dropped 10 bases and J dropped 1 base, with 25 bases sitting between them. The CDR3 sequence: CATCQVPDMTGNTGELFF. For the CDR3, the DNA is TGTGCCACCTGCCAAGTCCCTGACATGACAGGGAACACCGGGGAGCTGTTTTTT.

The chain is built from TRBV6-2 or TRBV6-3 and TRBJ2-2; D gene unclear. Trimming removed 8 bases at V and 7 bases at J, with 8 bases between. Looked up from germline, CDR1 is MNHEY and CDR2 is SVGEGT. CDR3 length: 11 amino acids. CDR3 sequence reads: CASAQVGELFF. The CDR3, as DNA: TGTGCCAGCGCCCAAGTCGGGGAGCTGTTTTTT.

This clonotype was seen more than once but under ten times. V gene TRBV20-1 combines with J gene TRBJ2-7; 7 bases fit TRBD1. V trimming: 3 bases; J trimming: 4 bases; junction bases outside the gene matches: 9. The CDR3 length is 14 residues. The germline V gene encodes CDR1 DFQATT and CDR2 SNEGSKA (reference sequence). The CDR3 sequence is CSARTPDRAYEQYF. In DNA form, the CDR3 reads TGCAGTGCTAGGACCCCAGACAGGGCGTACGAGCAGTACTTC.

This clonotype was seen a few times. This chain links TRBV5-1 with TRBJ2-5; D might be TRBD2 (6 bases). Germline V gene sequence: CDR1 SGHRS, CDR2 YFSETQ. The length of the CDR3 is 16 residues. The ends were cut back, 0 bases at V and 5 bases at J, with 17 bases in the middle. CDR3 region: CASSLAEGRGLETQYF. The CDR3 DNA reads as TGCGCCAGCAGCTTGGCGGAGGGCCGTGGTTTGGAGACCCAGTACTTC.

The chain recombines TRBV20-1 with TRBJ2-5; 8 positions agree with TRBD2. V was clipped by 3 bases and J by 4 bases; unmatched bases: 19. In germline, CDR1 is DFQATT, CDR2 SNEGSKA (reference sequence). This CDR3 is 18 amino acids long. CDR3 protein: CSASPRFLAGGGVETQYF. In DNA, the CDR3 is TGCAGTGCTAGTCCACGGTTCCTCGCGGGGGGTGGGGTAGAGACCCAGTACTTC.

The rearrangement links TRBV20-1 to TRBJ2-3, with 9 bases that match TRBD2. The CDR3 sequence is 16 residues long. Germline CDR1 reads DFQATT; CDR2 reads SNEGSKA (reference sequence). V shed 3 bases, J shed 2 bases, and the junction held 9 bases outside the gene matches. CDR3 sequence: CSASPWLAGNTDTQYF. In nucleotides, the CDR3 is TGCAGTGCTAGTCCTTGGCTAGCGGGGAACACAGATACGCAGTATTTT.

In DNA form, the CDR3 reads TGTGCCAGCAGTAGGGGAAGGGAGCAGTACTTC. Translated, it gives CASSRGREQYF. The chain has TRBV27 and TRBJ2-7; maybe TRBD1 (5 bases). CDR3 length equals 11 residues. Trimming cost V 5 bases and J 7 bases, with 9 bases left between them. CDR1 and CDR2 from the germline V gene are MNHEY and SMNVEV (reference sequence).

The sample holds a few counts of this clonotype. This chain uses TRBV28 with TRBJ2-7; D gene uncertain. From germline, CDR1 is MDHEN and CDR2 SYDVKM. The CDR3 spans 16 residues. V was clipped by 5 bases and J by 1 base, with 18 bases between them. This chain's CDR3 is CASSAYLRRNSYEQYF. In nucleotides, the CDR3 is TGTGCCAGCAGTGCCTATCTGAGGCGGAATTCCTACGAGCAGTACTTC.

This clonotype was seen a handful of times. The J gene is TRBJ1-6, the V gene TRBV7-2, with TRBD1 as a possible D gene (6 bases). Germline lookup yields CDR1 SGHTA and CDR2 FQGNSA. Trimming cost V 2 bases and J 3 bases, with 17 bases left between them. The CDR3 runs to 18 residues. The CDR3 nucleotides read TGTGCCAGCAGCTTAAGCCTGAGCGGCAGGGGCTATAATTCACCCCTCCACTTT. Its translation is CASSLSLSGRGYNSPLHF.

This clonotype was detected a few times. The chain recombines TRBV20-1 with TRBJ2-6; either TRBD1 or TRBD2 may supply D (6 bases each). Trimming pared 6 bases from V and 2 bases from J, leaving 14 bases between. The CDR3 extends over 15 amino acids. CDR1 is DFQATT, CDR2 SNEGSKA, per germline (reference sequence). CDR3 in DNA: TGCAGTGCCACCCCGGGGGCCCCTGGGGCCAACGTCCTGACTTTC. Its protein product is CSATPGAPGANVLTF.

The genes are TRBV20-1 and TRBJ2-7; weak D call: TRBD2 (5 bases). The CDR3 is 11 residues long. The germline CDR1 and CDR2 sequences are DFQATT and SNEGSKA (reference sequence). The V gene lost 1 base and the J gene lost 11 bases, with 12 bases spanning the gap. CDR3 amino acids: CSARGGNLEYF. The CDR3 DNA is TGCAGTGCTAGAGGAGGGAATCTTGAGTACTTC.

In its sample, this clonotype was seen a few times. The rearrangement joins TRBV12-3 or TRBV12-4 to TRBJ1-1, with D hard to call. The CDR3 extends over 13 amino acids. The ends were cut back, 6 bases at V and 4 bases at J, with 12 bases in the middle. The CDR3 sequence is CASSTDGPTEAFF. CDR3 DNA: TGTGCCAGCAGCACCGATGGGCCCACTGAAGCTTTCTTT.

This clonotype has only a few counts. In DNA, the CDR3 is TGTGCCAGCAGCCCGTTCGGAGAGACCCAGTACTTC. This encodes CASSPFGETQYF. The chain combines TRBV5-5 with TRBJ2-5; D not certain. The CDR3 runs 12 residues. Germline assignment: CDR1 SGHKS and CDR2 YYEKEE (reference sequence). Trimming took off 4 bases at V and 4 bases at J, with 8 bases between the two ends.

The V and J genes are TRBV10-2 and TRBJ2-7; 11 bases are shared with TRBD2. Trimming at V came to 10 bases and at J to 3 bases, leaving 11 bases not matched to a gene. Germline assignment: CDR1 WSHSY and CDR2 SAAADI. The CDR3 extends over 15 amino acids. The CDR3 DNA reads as TGCGCCACCCTGAGGGAACTAGCGGGAGACTACGAGCAGTACTTC. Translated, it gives CATLRELAGDYEQYF.

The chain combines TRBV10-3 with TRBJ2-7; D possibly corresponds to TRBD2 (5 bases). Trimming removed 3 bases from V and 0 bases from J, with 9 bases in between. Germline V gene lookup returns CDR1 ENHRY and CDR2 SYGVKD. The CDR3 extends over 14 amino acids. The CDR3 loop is CAISESSSSYEQYF. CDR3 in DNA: TGTGCCATCAGTGAATCTAGCTCCTCCTACGAGCAGTACTTC.

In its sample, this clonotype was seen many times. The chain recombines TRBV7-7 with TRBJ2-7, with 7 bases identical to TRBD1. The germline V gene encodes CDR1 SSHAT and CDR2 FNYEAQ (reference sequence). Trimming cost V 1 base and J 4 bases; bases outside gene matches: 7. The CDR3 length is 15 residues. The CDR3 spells CASSLGQGIGYEQYF. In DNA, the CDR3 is TGTGCCAGCAGCTTAGGACAGGGCATAGGATACGAGCAGTACTTC.

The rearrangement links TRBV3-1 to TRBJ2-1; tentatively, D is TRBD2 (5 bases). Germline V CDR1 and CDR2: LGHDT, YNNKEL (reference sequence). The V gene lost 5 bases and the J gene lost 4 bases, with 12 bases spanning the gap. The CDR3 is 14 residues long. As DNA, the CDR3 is TGTGCCAGCAGCAACGCGGGCTCGTACAATGAGCAGTTCTTC. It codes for CASSNAGSYNEQFF.

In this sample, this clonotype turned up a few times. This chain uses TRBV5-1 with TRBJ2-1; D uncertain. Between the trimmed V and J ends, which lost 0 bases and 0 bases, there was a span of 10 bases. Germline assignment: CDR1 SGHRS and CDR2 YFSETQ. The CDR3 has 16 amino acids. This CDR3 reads CASSLGLLSSYNEQFF. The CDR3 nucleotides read TGCGCCAGCAGCTTGGGGCTTCTGAGCTCCTACAATGAGCAGTTCTTC.